This T cell receptor (beta chain) was captured in a study of blood T cell repertoires in COVID-19. Study information: Sites across the United States, Italy and Spain contributed samples from acute and convalescent COVID-19. Nucleic acid was either cDNA or gDNA, and it came from T cells, B-cell-depleted T cells, or PBMCs.

As originally analysed: From reference gene primer amplification, estimates of nucleated cell counts were derived. TCRdb's table, derived via immunoSEQ multiplex PCR, lists solely in-frame clones and lacks some. V and J calls and clone size come straight from that table; D and trimming were deduced from the DNA. There are about 68,000 clones in the sample; 89% occur only once, and about 8.9% lies in the top ten. V lost 0 bases and J lost 5; bases outside the gene matches: 5. Per the germline V gene, CDR1 is WSHSY and CDR2 is SAAADI. This CDR3 region has 16 residues. The V and J genes are TRBV10-2 and TRBJ1-2, with TRBD1 matching 11 bases. Input material: peripheral blood. The clonotype was recovered from a middle-aged man with active COVID-19. The CDR3 here is CASSESGDRGTYGYTF. The CDR3 bases are TGCGCCAGCAGTGAGTCAGGGGACAGGGGGACGTATGGCTACACCTTC.